The rows below give T cell receptor beta chains drawn from one sample of a study of a mutant IDH1 vaccine in newly diagnosed glioma. Profiling relied on immunoSEQ multiplex PCR, and the TCRdb table lists in-frame clones only, not all of them. There are about 32,000 clones in the sample; over 85% occur only once, and under 2.5% lies in the top ten. These TCRs' antigens remain unknown. Source: PBMCs, taken from a glioma patient whose treatment included an IDH1 peptide vaccine. These TCRs come from a man aged 40-49 years with glioma. CDR3s include the opening cysteine and the closing phenylalanine or tryptophan. The D gene is left open where the match is weak. The listing skips clone size in some rows; elsewhere it reads once, few, many or a size class.

-	TRBV6-1	-	TRBJ1-2	CASREGVASHYGYTF	TGTGCCAGCAGGGAGGGGGTTGCCTCCCACTATGGCTACACCTTC
-	TRBV19	-	TRBJ1-5	CASSIKGEGQPQHF	TGTGCCAGTAGTATTAAGGGGGAGGGTCAGCCCCAGCATTTT
-	TRBV7-6	-	TRBJ1-5	CASSRDHSNQPQHF	TGTGCCAGCAGCCGGGACCATAGCAATCAGCCCCAGCATTTT
-	TRBV7-9	few	TRBJ1-4	CASSQWDAPNEKLFF	TGTGCCAGCAGCCAATGGGACGCCCCTAATGAAAAACTGTTTTTT
-	TRBV7-9	once	TRBJ2-2	CASSPTGELFF	TGTGCCAGCAGCCCGACCGGGGAGCTGTTTTTT
-	TRBV6-4	-	TRBJ1-1	CASSQNQLNTEAFF	TGTGCCAGCAGTCAGAATCAGCTGAACACTGAAGCTTTCTTT
-	TRBV11-2	-	TRBJ1-6	CASSLGTGSNSPLHF	TGTGCCAGCAGCTTAGGAACAGGGAGCAATTCACCCCTCCACTTT
-	TRBV6-1	-	TRBJ2-5	CASSPAGGTQYF	TGTGCCAGCAGCCCCGCCGGGGGGACCCAGTACTTC
-	TRBV5-1	-	TRBJ2-7	CASSLGQRVEQYF	TGCGCCAGCAGCTTGGGTCAGAGAGTCGAGCAGTACTTC
-	TRBV5-1	-	TRBJ1-5	CASSPWSGQPQHF	TGCGCCAGCAGCCCGTGGTCCGGACAGCCCCAGCATTTT
-	TRBV6-1	-	TRBJ2-3	CASSEAGAGWDTQYF	TGTGCCAGCAGTGAAGCAGGGGCAGGGTGGGATACGCAGTATTTT
TRBD1	TRBV27	-	TRBJ2-1	CASSFGTGQSEQFF	TGTGCCAGCAGTTTTGGGACAGGGCAGAGTGAGCAGTTCTTC
-	TRBV6-6	-	TRBJ1-5	CASTGTHNGQPQHF	TGTGCCAGCACTGGCACCCACAACGGTCAGCCCCAGCATTTT